Shown below are 21 T cell receptor beta chains from a single sample sequenced in a study of T-cell reconstitution after alpha-beta-depleted transplantation in children. The authors prepared the TCRbeta library with unique molecular identifiers. TCRdb reprocessed the PCR reads with MiXCR, giving one entry per CDR3 protein. The table shows about 360,000 distinct CDR3 sequences, with roughly 15% occurring only once. The source was PBMCs, collected from the stem cell graft. Receptors were obtained from a human donor who donated a stem cell graft to a child with Fanconi anemia.

This clonotype came up a few times. The chain couples TRBV28 to TRBJ1-4; D is uncertain. The CDR3 is 19 residues long. V was clipped by 2 bases and J by 0 bases, with 19 bases between them. Germline loops: CDR1 MDHEN, CDR2 SYDVKM. As DNA, the CDR3 is TGTGCCAGCAGTTTAGCACAAAAAACAGTGGCTGCAACTAATGAAAAACTGTTTTTT. Translation gives CASSLAQKTVAATNEKLFF.

This chain links TRBV7-2 with TRBJ1-1; 7 bases fit TRBD1. CDR1 is SGHTA, CDR2 FQGNSA, per germline. V was clipped by 3 bases and J by 7 bases; unmatched bases: 5. The CDR3 covers 13 residues. The CDR3 loop reads CASSFSQGNEAFF. The CDR3 DNA follows: TGTGCCAGCAGCTTTTCACAGGGGAATGAAGCTTTCTTT.

The genes are TRBV7-6 and TRBJ2-7; the match to TRBD2 covers 9 bases. Germline V gene data show CDR1 as SGHVS and CDR2 as FNYEAQ. V was clipped by 1 base and J by 7 bases; unmatched bases: 8. This CDR3 is built from 15 residues. The CDR3 DNA sequence: TGTGCCAGCAGCTTAGATCTAGCGGGAACAGAGGAGCAGTACTTC. Its translation: CASSLDLAGTEEQYF. Complete variable domain (other parts from reference TRBV7-6 and TRBJ2-7): GAGVSQSPRYKVTKRGQDVALRCDPISGHVSLYWYRQALGQGPEFLTYFNYEAQQDKSGLPNDRFSAERPEGSISTLTIQRTEQRDSAMYRCASSLDLAGTEEQYFGPGTRLTVT.

In DNA form, the CDR3 reads TGTGCCAGCAGCCCTGCGGGCCAATTACAAGAGACCCAGTACTTC. This encodes CASSPAGQLQETQYF. The chain combines TRBV3-1 with TRBJ2-5; possible D gene TRBD2, 5 bases. V lost 4 bases to trimming and J lost 2 bases, with 14 bases between them. The CDR3 contains 15 residues. Germline CDR1 and CDR2: LGHDT and YNNKEL (reference sequence).

The V call is TRBV20-1, the J call TRBJ2-5; 10 bases line up with TRBD1. The germline V gene has CDR1 DFQATT and CDR2 SNEGSKA (reference sequence). V was clipped by 5 bases and J by 4 bases; unmatched bases: 10. The CDR3 covers 15 residues. The CDR3 sequence: CSAQITGTGVETQYF. The CDR3 region has the DNA TGCAGTGCTCAAATAACCGGGACAGGGGTAGAGACCCAGTACTTC.

This clonotype was observed a handful of times. This sequence joins TRBV7-2 and TRBJ1-2, with D maybe TRBD1 (6 bases). The CDR3 covers 15 residues. V was shortened by 5 bases and J by 2 bases, with 15 bases between the two germline ends. CDR1 SGHTA and CDR2 FQGNSA come from the germline V gene. CDR3 in DNA: TGTGCCAGCAGCCCCTCCCTCGGGGGCAACTATGGCTACACCTTC. Translating it yields CASSPSLGGNYGYTF.

This chain connects TRBV12-3 or TRBV12-4 to TRBJ1-5, with D uncertain. This CDR3 is built from 12 residues. Trimming shortened V by 8 bases and J by 2 bases, and 7 bases separated the two germline ends. In DNA, the CDR3 is TGTGCCAGCTGCCAGGGCAATCAGCCCCAGCATTTT. It codes for CASCQGNQPQHF.

This clonotype was observed a handful of times. The rearrangement uses TRBV5-6 and TRBJ1-1; D uncertain. The V gene lost 0 bases and the J gene lost 4 bases, with 16 bases spanning the gap. CDR3 length: 16 amino acids. Germline CDR1 and CDR2: SGHDT and YYEEEE. The CDR3 is CASSLVGRFEATEAFF. In DNA, the CDR3 is TGTGCCAGCAGCTTGGTAGGAAGGTTTGAGGCCACTGAAGCTTTCTTT.

In DNA form, the CDR3 reads TGTGCCAGCAGTCGCCCTTCCTCGAACACTGAAGCTTTCTTT. Encoded protein: CASSRPSSNTEAFF. The V and J genes are TRBV12-3 or TRBV12-4 and TRBJ1-1; D not resolved. V was cut by 5 bases and J by 1 base, with 11 bases left in between. CDR3 length: 14 amino acids.

The sample holds many counts of this clonotype. V gene TRBV7-8 combines with J gene TRBJ2-1; 8 bases fit TRBD2. The germline V gene has CDR1 SGHVS and CDR2 FQNEAQ. V lost 4 bases to trimming and J lost 0 bases; unmatched junction nucleotides: 8. The CDR3 consists of 17 residues. In DNA, the CDR3 is TGTGCCAGCAGCTCCATTAGCGGGGCAAGCTCCTACAATGAGCAGTTCTTC. Encoded protein: CASSSISGASSYNEQFF.

J is TRBJ1-5 and V is TRBV6-5; perhaps TRBD1 as D (5 bases). Per germline, CDR1 MNHEY and CDR2 SVGAGI. The CDR3 sequence is 15 residues long. Trimming took off 4 bases at V and 0 bases at J, with 10 bases between the two ends. CDR3 coding DNA: TGTGCCAGCAGTTGGGGCACAGGTAGCAATCAGCCCCAGCATTTT. Its protein product is CASSWGTGSNQPQHF.

Worth noting for this clonotype: One end of the junction varies from germline; a read error may be responsible. This chain uses TRBV12-3 or TRBV12-4 with TRBJ1-1, with D unresolved. The CDR3 loop spans 12 amino acids. Here the CDR3 reads CVSSLMNTEAFF. The CDR3 DNA is TGTGTCAGCAGTTTAATGAACACTGAAGCTTTCTTT.

This rearrangement joins TRBV5-1 to TRBJ2-1; D perhaps matches TRBD2 (5 bases). V was clipped by 1 base and J by 4 bases, with 12 bases between them. CDR1 and CDR2 (germline): SGHRS, YFSETQ. This CDR3 region has 15 residues. CDR3 residues: CASSLLGSGYNEQFF. The DNA of the CDR3 is TGCGCCAGCAGCTTGCTAGGGTCGGGGTACAATGAGCAGTTCTTC.

This clonotype occurred a few times. The chain employs TRBV20-1 and TRBJ1-3, with D unresolved. The CDR3 runs to 14 residues. V dropped 2 bases and J dropped 0 bases, with 8 bases sitting between them. The germline CDR1 and CDR2 sequences are DFQATT and SNEGSKA (reference sequence). The CDR3 sequence: CSARTGDSGNTIYF. DNA of the CDR3: TGCAGTGCTAGAACCGGAGACTCTGGAAACACCATATATTTT.

The CDR3: CASSRVGDGTYEQYF. The CDR3 nucleotides are TGTGCCAGCAGTCGGGTCGGGGACGGGACCTACGAGCAGTACTTC. This chain links TRBV27 with TRBJ2-7; D possibly matches TRBD1 or TRBD2 (5 bases each). Trimming shortened V by 5 bases and J by 2 bases, and 16 bases separated the two germline ends. Germline assignment: CDR1 MNHEY and CDR2 SMNVEV (reference sequence). The CDR3 extends over 15 amino acids.

This clonotype has only a few counts. The CDR3, as DNA: TGTGCCAGCACAATCCGAGGGGTAGGAGAAGCTTTCTTT. Translation gives CASTIRGVGEAFF. V is TRBV6-1 and J is TRBJ1-1; D might be TRBD1 (5 bases). Germline values: CDR1 MNHNS, CDR2 SASEGT. The CDR3 totals 13 residues. The V and J ends lost 7 bases and 8 bases respectively, with 17 bases between them.

This clonotype was seen a handful of times. This CDR3 reads CARSQGRNTEAFF. The CDR3 DNA reads TGTGCCCGCTCACAGGGGAGGAACACTGAAGCTTTCTTT. J is TRBJ1-1 and V is TRBV30; 7 bases are shared with TRBD1. This CDR3 region has 13 residues. Looked up from germline, CDR1 is GTSNPN and CDR2 is SVGIG (reference sequence). V shed 8 bases, J shed 1 base, and the junction held 7 bases outside the gene matches.

This clonotype was picked up a small number of times. V and J are TRBV10-3 and TRBJ2-2, with 8 positions matching TRBD1. The CDR3 runs 14 residues. The germline V gene has CDR1 ENHRY and CDR2 SYGVKD. The ends lost 8 bases at V and 5 bases at J; junction bases unmatched: 7. The CDR3 nucleotides are TGTGCCATCTCAGGGGGCGCCTGGACCGGGGAGCTGTTTTTT. This sequence encodes CAISGGAWTGELFF.

This CDR3 is CASSQGGAGYNEQFF. CDR3 DNA: TGCGCCAGCAGCCAAGGCGGCGCAGGGTACAATGAGCAGTTCTTC. The chain is built from TRBV4-3 and TRBJ2-1; maybe TRBD1 (5 bases). The V and J ends lost 1 base and 4 bases respectively, with 11 bases between them. Germline CDR1 reads LGHNA; CDR2 reads YSLEER. The CDR3 runs 15 residues.

This clonotype was counted many times. This sequence joins TRBV9 and TRBJ2-7, with 9 bases that match TRBD2. Germline V gene sequence: CDR1 SGDLS, CDR2 YYNGEE. J lost 2 bases, V lost 0 bases, and 3 bases had no gene match. The CDR3 is 15 residues long. This chain's CDR3 is CASSVEASGAYEQYF. The CDR3 DNA reads TGTGCCAGCAGCGTAGAGGCTAGCGGGGCCTACGAGCAGTACTTC.

A remark on this clonotype: A junction end diverges from the germline sequence, so it may reflect a read error. The rearrangement uses TRBV12-3 or TRBV12-4 and TRBJ2-7; D unresolved. This CDR3 has 13 amino acids. This chain's CDR3 is CASSLSLDGEEYF. The CDR3 DNA is TGTGCCAGCAGTTTAAGTTTAGACGGCGAGGAGTACTTC.